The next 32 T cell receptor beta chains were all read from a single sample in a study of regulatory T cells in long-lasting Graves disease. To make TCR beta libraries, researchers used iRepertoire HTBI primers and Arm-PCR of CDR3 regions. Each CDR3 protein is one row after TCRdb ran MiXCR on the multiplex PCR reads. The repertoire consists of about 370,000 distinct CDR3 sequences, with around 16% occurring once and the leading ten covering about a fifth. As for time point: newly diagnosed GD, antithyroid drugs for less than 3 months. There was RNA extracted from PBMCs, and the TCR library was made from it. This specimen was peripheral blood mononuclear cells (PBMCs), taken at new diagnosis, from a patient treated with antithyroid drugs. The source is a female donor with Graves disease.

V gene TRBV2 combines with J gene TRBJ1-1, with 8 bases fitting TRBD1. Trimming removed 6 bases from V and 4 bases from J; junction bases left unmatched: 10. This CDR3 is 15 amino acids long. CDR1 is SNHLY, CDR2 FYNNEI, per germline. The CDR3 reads CASRTLDRDSTEAFF. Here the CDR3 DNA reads TGTGCCAGCAGGACCTTGGACAGGGATAGCACTGAAGCTTTCTTT.

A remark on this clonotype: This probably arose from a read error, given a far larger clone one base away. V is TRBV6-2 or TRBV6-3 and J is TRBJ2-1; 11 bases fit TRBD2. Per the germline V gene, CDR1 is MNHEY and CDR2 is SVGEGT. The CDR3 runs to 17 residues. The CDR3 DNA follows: TGTGCCAGCAGTTACTCGGGACTAGCGGCCTCCTACAGTGAGCAGTTCTTC. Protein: CASSYSGLAASYSEQFF.

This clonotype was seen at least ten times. The CDR3 spells CASLVRANYGYTF. DNA for the CDR3: TGTGCCAGCCTGGTGAGGGCCAACTATGGCTACACCTTC. The rearrangement joins TRBV27 to TRBJ1-2, with no clear D. V was cut by 8 bases and J by 2 bases, with 12 bases left in between. Germline values: CDR1 MNHEY, CDR2 SMNVEV (reference sequence). The CDR3 totals 13 residues.

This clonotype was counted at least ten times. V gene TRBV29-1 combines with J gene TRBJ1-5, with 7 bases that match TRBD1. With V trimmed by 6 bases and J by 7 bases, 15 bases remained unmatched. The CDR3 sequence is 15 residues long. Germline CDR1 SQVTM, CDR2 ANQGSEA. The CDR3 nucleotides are TGCAGCGTCGACTACAGACAGGGTAGGCGACAGCCCCAGCATTTT. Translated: CSVDYRQGRRQPQHF.

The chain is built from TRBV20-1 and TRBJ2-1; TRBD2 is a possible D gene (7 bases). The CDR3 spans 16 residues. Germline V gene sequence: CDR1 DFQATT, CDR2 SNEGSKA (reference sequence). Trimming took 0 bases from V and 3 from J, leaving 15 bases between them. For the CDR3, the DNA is TGCAGTGCTAGAGATTGGGGGCTAGCGGACTACAATGAGCAGTTCTTC. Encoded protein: CSARDWGLADYNEQFF.

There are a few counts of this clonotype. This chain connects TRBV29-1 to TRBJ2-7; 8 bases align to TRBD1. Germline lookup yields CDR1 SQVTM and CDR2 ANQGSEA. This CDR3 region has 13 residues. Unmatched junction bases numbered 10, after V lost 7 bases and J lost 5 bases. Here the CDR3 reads CSALTGEVHEQYF. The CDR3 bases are TGCAGCGCCTTGACAGGGGAAGTCCACGAGCAGTACTTC.

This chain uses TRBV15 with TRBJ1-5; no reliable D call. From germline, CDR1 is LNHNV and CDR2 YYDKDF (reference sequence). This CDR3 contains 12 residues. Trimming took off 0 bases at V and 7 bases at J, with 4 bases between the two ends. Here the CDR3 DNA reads TGTGCCACCAGCAGAGATTGGCAGCCCCAGCATTTT. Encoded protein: CATSRDWQPQHF.

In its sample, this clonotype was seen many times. The CDR3 coding sequence is TGTGCCAGCAGTCCGGACAGTACCTACGAGCAGTACTTC. It yields the protein CASSPDSTYEQYF. The chain joins TRBV28 to TRBJ2-7; D may be TRBD1 (6 bases). Germline lookup yields CDR1 MDHEN and CDR2 SYDVKM. The ends were cut back, 5 bases at V and 2 bases at J, with 10 bases in the middle. The CDR3 length is 13 residues.

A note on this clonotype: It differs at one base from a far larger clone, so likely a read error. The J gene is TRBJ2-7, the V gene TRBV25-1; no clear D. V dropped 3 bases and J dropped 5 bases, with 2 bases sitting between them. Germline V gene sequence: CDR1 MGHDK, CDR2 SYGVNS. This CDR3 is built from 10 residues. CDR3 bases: TGTGCCAGCAGTGACCACGAGCAGTACTTC. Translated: CASSDHEQYF.

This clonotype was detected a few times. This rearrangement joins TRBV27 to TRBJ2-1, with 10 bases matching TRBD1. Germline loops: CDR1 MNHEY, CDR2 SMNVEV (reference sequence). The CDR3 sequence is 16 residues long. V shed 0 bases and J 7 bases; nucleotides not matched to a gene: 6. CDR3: CASSLSGQGKVNEQFF. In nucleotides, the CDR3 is TGTGCCAGCAGTTTATCGGGACAGGGGAAAGTGAATGAGCAGTTCTTC.

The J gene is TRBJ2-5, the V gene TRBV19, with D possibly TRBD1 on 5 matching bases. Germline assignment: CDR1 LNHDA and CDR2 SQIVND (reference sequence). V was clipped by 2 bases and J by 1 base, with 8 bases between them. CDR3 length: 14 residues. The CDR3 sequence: CASSISGSQETQYF. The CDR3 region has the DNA TGTGCCAGTAGTATATCAGGGTCCCAAGAGACCCAGTACTTC.

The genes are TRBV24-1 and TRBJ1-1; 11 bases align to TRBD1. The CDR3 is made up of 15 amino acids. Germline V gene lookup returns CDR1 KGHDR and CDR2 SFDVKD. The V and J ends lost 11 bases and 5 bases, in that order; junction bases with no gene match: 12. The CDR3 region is CASSLGTGGRTEAFF. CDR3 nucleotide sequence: TGTGCCAGCAGCCTAGGGACAGGGGGAAGAACTGAAGCTTTCTTT.

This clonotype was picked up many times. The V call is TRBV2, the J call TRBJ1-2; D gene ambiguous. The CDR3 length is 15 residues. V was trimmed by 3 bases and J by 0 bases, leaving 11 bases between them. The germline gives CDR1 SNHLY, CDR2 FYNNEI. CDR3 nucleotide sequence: TGTGCCAGCAGTGAGATCGAGAGTGCTAACTATGGCTACACCTTC. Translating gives CASSEIESANYGYTF.

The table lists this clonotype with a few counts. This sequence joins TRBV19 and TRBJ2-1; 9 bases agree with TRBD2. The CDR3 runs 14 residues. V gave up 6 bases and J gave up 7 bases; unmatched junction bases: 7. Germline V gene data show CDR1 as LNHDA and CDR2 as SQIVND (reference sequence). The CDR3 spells CASRTSGDTNEQFF. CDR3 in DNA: TGTGCCAGTAGGACTAGCGGTGACACTAATGAGCAGTTCTTC.

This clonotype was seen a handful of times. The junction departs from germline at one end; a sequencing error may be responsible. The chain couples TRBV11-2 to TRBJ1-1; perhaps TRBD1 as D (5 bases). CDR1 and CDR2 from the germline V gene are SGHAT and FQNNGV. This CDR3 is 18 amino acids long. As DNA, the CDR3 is TGCGCCAGCAGCCAAGCAGGTAACTGGGGCTACCGGGACACTGAAGCTTTCTTT. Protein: CASSQAGNWGYRDTEAFF.

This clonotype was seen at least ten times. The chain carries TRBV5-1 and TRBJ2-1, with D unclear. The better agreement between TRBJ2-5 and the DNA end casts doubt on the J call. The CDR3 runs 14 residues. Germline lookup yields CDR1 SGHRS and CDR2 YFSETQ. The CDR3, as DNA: TGCGCCAGCAGCGTAGCAGGCTTCCAAGAGACCCAGTACTTC. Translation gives CASSVAGFQETQYF.

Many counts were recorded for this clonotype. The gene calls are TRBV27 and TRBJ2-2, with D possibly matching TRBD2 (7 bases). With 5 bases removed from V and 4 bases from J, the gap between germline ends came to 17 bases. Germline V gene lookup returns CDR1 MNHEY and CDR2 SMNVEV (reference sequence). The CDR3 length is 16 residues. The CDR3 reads CASSPPGGGGTGELFF. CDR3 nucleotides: TGTGCCAGCAGTCCGCCGGGGGGCGGTGGCACCGGGGAGCTGTTTTTT.

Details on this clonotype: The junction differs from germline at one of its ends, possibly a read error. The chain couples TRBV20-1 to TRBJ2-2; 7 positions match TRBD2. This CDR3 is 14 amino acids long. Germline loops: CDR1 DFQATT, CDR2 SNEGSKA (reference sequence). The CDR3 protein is CSAGRDYNTGVLFF. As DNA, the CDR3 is TGCAGTGCTGGAAGGGACTACAACACCGGGGTGCTGTTTTTT.

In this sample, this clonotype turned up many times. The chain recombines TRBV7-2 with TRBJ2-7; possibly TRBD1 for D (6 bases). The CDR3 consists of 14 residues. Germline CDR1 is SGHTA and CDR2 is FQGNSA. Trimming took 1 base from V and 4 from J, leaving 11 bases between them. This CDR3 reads CASSLDRDSYEQYF. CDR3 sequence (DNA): TGTGCCAGCAGCTTAGACAGGGATTCTTACGAGCAGTACTTC.

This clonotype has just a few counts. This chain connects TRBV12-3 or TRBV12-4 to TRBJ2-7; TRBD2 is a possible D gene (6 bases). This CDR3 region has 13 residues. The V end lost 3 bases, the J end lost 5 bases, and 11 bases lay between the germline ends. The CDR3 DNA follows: TGTGCCAGCAGTTTGGCGGGGCCGAACGAGCAGTACTTC. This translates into CASSLAGPNEQYF.

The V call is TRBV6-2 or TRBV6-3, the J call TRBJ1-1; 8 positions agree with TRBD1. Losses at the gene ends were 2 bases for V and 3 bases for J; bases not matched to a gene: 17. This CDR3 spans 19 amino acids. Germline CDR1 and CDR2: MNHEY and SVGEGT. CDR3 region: CASSYPHRTGRLVHTEAFF. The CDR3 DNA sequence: TGTGCCAGCAGTTACCCCCACAGGACAGGGAGGCTAGTACACACTGAAGCTTTCTTT.

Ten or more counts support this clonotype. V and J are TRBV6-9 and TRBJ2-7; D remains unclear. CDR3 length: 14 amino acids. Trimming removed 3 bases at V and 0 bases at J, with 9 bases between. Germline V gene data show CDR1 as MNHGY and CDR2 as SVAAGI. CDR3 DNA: TGTGCCAGCAGTTACCCGCAGAGCTCCTACGAGCAGTACTTC. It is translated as CASSYPQSSYEQYF.

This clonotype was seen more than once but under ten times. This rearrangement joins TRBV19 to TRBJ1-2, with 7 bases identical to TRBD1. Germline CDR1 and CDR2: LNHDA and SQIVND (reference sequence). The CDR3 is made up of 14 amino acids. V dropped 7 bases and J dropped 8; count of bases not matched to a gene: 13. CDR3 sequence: CASTDRWQGVGYTF. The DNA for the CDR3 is TGTGCCAGTACCGATCGGTGGCAGGGGGTCGGCTACACCTTC.

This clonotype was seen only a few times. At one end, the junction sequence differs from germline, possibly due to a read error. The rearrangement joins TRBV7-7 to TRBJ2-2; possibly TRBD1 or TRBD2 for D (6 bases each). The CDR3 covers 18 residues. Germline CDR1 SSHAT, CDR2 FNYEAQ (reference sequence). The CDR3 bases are TGTGCTAGCAGCTTAGCGGCTGTCCAGGGGACGAACACCGGGGAGCTGTTTTTT. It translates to CASSLAAVQGTNTGELFF.

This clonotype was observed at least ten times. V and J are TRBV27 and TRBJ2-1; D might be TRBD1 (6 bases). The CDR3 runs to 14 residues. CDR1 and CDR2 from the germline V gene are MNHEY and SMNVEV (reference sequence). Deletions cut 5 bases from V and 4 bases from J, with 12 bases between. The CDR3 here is CASSPGTNYNEQFF. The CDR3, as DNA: TGTGCCAGCAGTCCCGGGACAAATTACAATGAGCAGTTCTTC.

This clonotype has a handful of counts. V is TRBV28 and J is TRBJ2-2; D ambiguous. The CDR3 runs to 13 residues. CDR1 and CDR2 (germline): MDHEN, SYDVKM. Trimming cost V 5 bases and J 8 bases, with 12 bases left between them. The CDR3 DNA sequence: TGTGCCAGCAGTCCCCCTTTTGGGGGGGAGCTGTTTTTT. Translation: CASSPPFGGELFF.

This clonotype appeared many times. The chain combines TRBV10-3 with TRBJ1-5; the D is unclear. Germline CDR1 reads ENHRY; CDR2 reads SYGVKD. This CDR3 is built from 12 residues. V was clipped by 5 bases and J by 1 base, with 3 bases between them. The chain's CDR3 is CAISQSNQPQHF. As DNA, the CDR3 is TGTGCCATCAGTCAGAGCAATCAGCCCCAGCATTTT.

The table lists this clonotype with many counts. The CDR3: CAWSREVETQYF. In nucleotides, the CDR3 is TGTGCCTGGAGTCGGGAGGTAGAGACCCAGTACTTC. The chain carries TRBV30 and TRBJ2-5, with TRBD2 matching 7 bases. CDR1 and CDR2 (germline): GTSNPN, SVGIG (reference sequence). The CDR3 is 12 amino acids. Germline trimming cut 2 bases from V and 4 bases from J; bases unmatched to any gene: 1.

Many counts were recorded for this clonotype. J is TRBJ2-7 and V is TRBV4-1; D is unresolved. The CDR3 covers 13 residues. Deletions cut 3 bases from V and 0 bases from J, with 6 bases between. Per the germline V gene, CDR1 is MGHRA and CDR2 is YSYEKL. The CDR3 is CASSQRSSYEQYF. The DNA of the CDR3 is TGCGCCAGCAGCCAGCGGTCCTCCTACGAGCAGTACTTC.

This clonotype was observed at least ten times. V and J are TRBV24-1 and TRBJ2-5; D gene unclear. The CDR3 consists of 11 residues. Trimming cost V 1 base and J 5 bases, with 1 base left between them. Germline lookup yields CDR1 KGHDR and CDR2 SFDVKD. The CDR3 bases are TGTGCCACCAGTGATTTTGAGACCCAGTACTTC. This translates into CATSDFETQYF.

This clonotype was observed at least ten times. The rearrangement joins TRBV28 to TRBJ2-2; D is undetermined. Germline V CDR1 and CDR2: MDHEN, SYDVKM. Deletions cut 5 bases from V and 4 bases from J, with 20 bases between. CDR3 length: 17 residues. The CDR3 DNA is TGTGCCAGCAGTCGAGTGCCCCGCAGGTTGCGCACCGGGGAGCTGTTTTTT. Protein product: CASSRVPRRLRTGELFF.

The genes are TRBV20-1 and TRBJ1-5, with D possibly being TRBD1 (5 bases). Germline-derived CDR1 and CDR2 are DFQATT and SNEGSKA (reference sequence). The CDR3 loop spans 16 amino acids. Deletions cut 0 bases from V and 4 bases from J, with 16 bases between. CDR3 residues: CSARDGTGSNNQPQHF. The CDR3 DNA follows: TGCAGTGCTAGAGATGGGACGGGGAGCAATAATCAGCCCCAGCATTTT.